The rows below give T cell receptor beta chains drawn from one sample of a study of blood T cell repertoires in COVID-19. Clones were read by immunoSEQ multiplex PCR, and TCRdb kept only the in-frame ones, dropping some. The data hold about 87,000 clones, with approximately 71% observed a single time. Input material: peripheral blood. The receptors originated from a woman between 50 and 59 years old with acute or convalescent COVID-19. Each CDR3 is given with its conserved first and last residue. A D gene is named only where the DNA matches it firmly.

d_call	j_call	v_call	cdr3_aa
.	TRBJ2-3	TRBV2	CASNVVTTDTQYF
.	TRBJ2-2	TRBV5-4	CASSLDTGPNTGELFF
.	TRBJ1-2	TRBV3-1/TRBV3-2	CASSPGHRNYGYTF
TRBD1	TRBJ1-2	TRBV15	CATSRDWTGDHGYTF
.	TRBJ1-2	TRBV9	CASSEGGDGYTF
.	TRBJ1-3	TRBV7-9	CASSGETSGNTIYF
.	TRBJ1-1	TRBV28	CASSRHREYTEAFF
.	TRBJ2-1	TRBV28	CASSLVGGSYNEQFF
TRBD1	TRBJ1-2	TRBV18	CASSPSQGGGYTF
.	TRBJ1-4	TRBV7-9	CASSFSAGHEKLFF
TRBD1	TRBJ2-6	TRBV29-1	CSVGGQGSFSGANVLTF
TRBD1	TRBJ2-7	TRBV5-5	CASSLDRGPYEQYF
.	TRBJ1-3	TRBV3-1/TRBV3-2	CASSPRTVNSGNTIYF
.	TRBJ1-5	TRBV9	CASSVGADAEPQHF
.	TRBJ2-7	TRBV24-1	CATSGGSSYEQYF
.	TRBJ1-5	TRBV4-2	CASSQGGGANQPQHF
.	TRBJ2-7	TRBV19	CASSIDPSSYEQYF
TRBD2	TRBJ2-3	TRBV3-1/TRBV3-2	CASSLQGNFRGGPSVSTQYF
.	TRBJ2-2	TRBV5-1	CASSLDREGGELFF
.	TRBJ1-6	TRBV6-2/TRBV6-3	CASSYSASYNSPLHF
.	TRBJ2-1	TRBV11-2	CASSLEANHEQFF